This T cell receptor beta chain was found in a study of blood T cell repertoires in COVID-19 (dated by TCRdb to the early 2020s). Looking at the study overall: Samples covering the acute and convalescent phases of COVID-19 were provided by collaborators in the United States, Italy and Spain. The prospective study material was composed of cDNA or gDNA derived from T cells, B-cell-depleted T cells, or PBMCs. The dataset comprised deeply sampled blood TCRbeta repertoires from subjects exposed to, actively infected with, or recovered from COVID-19. The repertoires were released in a freely available public database intended as a resource for research on the immune response to SARS-CoV-2. Samples were obtained from the ongoing ImmuneRACE study (first 160 participants) and from 1,000 to 1,500 subjects provided by 6 global collaborators. Nearly every sample came with metadata listing a de-identified subject ID, COVID-19 status, age in years and sex. HLA class I and class II types, where available, came from metadata supplied by the sample provider rather than from assay-based typing.

The paper as a whole reports these results and caveats: The amount of clinical and demographic metadata varied by source and participant and was provided uncurated.

Notes on this clone: It lacks a known antigen. Base qualities are not recorded, but no much larger clone differs from it by a single base.

The immunoSEQ Assay, a bias-controlled multiplex PCR, was used to amplify TCRbeta CDR3 regions from genomic DNA. From the authors' description of their analysis: The number of nucleated cells in each sample was estimated from the amplification of reference gene primers within the assay. Sequence reads were collapsed and filtered to measure the absolute abundance of every unique TCRbeta CDR3 rearrangement. For each sample, productive Simpson clonality was calculated by taking the square root of Simpson's diversity index across productive rearrangements. What TCRdb holds here is the immuneACCESS table cut down to in-frame rearrangements. Part of the clones is not present; checked against another copy, under half of the missing clones reflect an unresolved V gene, and the others are unexplained. The V and J calls and clone size come from that table; D and trimming were worked out from the DNA. This sample gives about 110,000 clones in total; 85% of them show up just once. In total, the top ten clones hold under 4.5% of the sample.

Whole blood was collected in K2EDTA tubes by collaborating institutions according to the institutions' own protocols. For TCRbeta analysis, collaborator samples were shipped as frozen whole blood, as isolated PBMCs, or as DNA extracted from either sample type. Sequences were obtained from peripheral blood. The sequence came from a middle-aged man with acute or convalescent COVID-19.

The DNA reads TGTGCCAGCAGCCAAAATTTAAGGGGCTTCGCAGAGACCCAGTACTTC. This gives the protein CASSQNLRGFAETQYF. The chain is assembled from TRBV3-1 (or the pseudogene TRBV3-2) and TRBJ2-5; the D segment could be TRBD1, given 5 matching bases. From a lookup of the germline V gene (reference sequence), CDR1 and CDR2 are LGHDT and YNNKEL. Including the terminal cysteine and phenylalanine, the CDR3 comprises 16 residues. The CDR3 DNA has 48 bases and is translated from base 1. Deletion took 2 bases off V and 4 bases off J, with a span of 17 bases between the germline ends.